The present entry profiles one T cell receptor beta chain with its context. Seattle's cohort entered during active infection and was followed longitudinally. This entry belongs to a study of blood T cell repertoires in COVID-19. Study background: Sites across the United States, Italy and Spain contributed samples from acute and convalescent COVID-19.

Unmatched junction bases numbered 4, after V lost 7 bases and J lost 8 bases. The germline gives CDR1 LGHDT, CDR2 YNNKEL (reference sequence). CDR3 size: 13 residues. Clones were sequenced by immunoSEQ multiplex PCR, and TCRdb holds only the in-frame ones, with some missing. The sample lists around 430,000 clones, around 88% occurring once. The sequenced sample was peripheral blood. The chain joins TRBV3-1 (or the pseudogene TRBV3-2) to TRBJ1-6; 8 positions match TRBD1. The TCR comes from a woman aged 45-65 years with COVID-19, enrolled during active disease. CDR3 residues: CASTMDRDSPLHF. The CDR3 DNA reads TGTGCCAGCACCATGGACAGGGATTCACCCCTCCACTTT.